Below, one T cell receptor (beta chain) is given with its context. What it binds is unknown. The entry originates in a study of radiotherapy plus CTLA-4 blockade in lung cancer. Study background: Objective responses were recorded in 15% to 20% of patients, with disease control recorded in 25% to 35%. Points from the study as a whole: How blood T cell clones changed early, along with interferon-beta, reportedly forecast response best. Radiotherapy plus ipilimumab was followed by expansion in blood of tumor-derived TCR clones.

CDR1 and CDR2 from the germline V gene are MNHEY and SMNVEV (reference sequence). The CDR3 consists of 18 residues. V lost 2 bases, J lost 5 bases, and 13 bases stayed unmatched. Clones were sequenced by immunoSEQ multiplex PCR, and TCRdb holds only the in-frame ones, with some missing. The sample contains about 120,000 clones, more than 65% of which appear only once. Chemo-refractory metastatic non-small-cell lung cancer patients received focal radiation with ipilimumab CTLA-4 blockade. The sequencing here drew on peripheral blood, taken from a patient treated with radiotherapy plus ipilimumab. The genes are TRBV27 and TRBJ2-3; 10 bases fit TRBD1. The origin of this receptor is a human donor with non-small cell lung cancer who had a partial response to radiotherapy plus ipilimumab. CDR3 coding DNA: TGTGCCAGCAGTTTACGGGCCCCCCGGGACAGGGGTAGAGATACGCAGTATTTT. Translated, it gives CASSLRAPRDRGRDTQYF.